Shown below are 14 T cell receptor beta chains from a single sample sequenced in a study of CXCR3-negative and CXCR3-positive naive CD8 T cells. Study-wide findings and caveats: More hydrophobic TRB CDR3s occurred in CXCR3-positive than in CXCR3-negative naive cells.

These receptors' targets are unknown. The authors prepared UMI-labeled TRB cDNA libraries by 5' RACE. TCRdb reprocessed the 5' RACE reads and stores each CDR3 protein as one record, lacking DNA. The specimen's table records some 60,000 distinct CDR3 sequences. Sequencing used naive CXCR3+ CD8+ T cells from blood. Indicated subset: CD45RO-CCR7+CD27+CD95- naive CD8+ T cells expressing CXCR3 (TNR3+). The receptor set was obtained from a human donor in good health. Some clones in this sample may be carry-over from other donors' samples.

V gene TRBV5-1 combines with J gene TRBJ2-1; without DNA, the TCRdb call of TRBD1 cannot be checked. Germline-derived CDR1 and CDR2 are SGHRS and YFSETQ. This CDR3 has 14 amino acids. The CDR3 region is CASSTRDRGPEQFF.

The rearrangement joins TRBV15 to TRBJ2-1; the TRBD1 assignment by TCRdb is unverifiable without DNA. Germline loops: CDR1 LNHNV, CDR2 YYDKDF (reference sequence). This CDR3 is built from 17 residues. The CDR3 protein is CATSRDLDRGSKNEQFF. Drawing the rest from reference TRBV15 and TRBJ2-1, the complete variable domain is DAMVIQNPRYQVTQFGKPVTLSCSQTLNHNVMYWYQQKSSQAPKLLFHYYDKDFNNEADTPDNFQSRRPNTSFCFLDIRSPGLGDTAMYLCATSRDLDRGSKNEQFFGPGTRLTVL.

This chain connects TRBV5-1 to TRBJ2-2; with no DNA, the TCRdb D assignment of TRBD1 cannot be verified. Germline lookup yields CDR1 SGHRS and CDR2 YFSETQ. The CDR3 is made up of 12 amino acids. The CDR3 here is CASSLGQGELFF. The full variable domain, in which reference TRBV5-1 and TRBJ2-2 provide the parts outside the CDR3, is KAGVTQTPRYLIKTRGQQVTLSCSPISGHRSVSWYQQTPGQGLQFLFEYFSETQRNKGNFPGRFSGRQFSNSRSEMNVSTLELGDSALYLCASSLGQGELFFGEGSRLTVL.

The V call is TRBV18, the J call TRBJ1-1. Germline values: CDR1 KGHSH, CDR2 LQKENI. The CDR3 is made up of 15 amino acids. The CDR3 protein is CASSPPPFMNTEAFF.

V usage is TRBV27 and J usage is TRBJ2-1; TCRdb reports TRBD2, a call that lacks DNA to check it against. CDR1 is MNHEY, CDR2 SMNVEV, per germline (reference sequence). This CDR3 region has 15 residues. CDR3 sequence: CASTTGLPSPNEQFF.

The chain employs TRBV7-9 and TRBJ2-7; TCRdb gives TRBD1 as the D gene, but with no DNA this cannot be confirmed. The V gene's germline CDR1 is SEHNR and CDR2 FQNEAQ (reference sequence). CDR3 length equals 13 residues. CDR3 sequence reads: CASSPGQSYEQYF.

The rearrangement uses TRBV25-1 and TRBJ2-5; with no DNA, the TCRdb D assignment of TRBD1 cannot be verified. The CDR3 sequence is 14 residues long. Germline assignment: CDR1 MGHDK and CDR2 SYGVNS. CDR3 sequence reads: CASSEQGNQETQYF.

This sequence joins TRBV4-1 and TRBJ2-7; no DNA is available, so the TRBD1 call from TCRdb remains unchecked. The CDR3 extends over 12 amino acids. Germline CDR1 MGHRA, CDR2 YSYEKL. The CDR3 spells CASSSGLGEQYF.

The genes are TRBV27 and TRBJ1-5; as DNA is missing, the TRBD1 call by TCRdb cannot be tested. This CDR3 is built from 13 residues. The germline gives CDR1 MNHEY, CDR2 SMNVEV (reference sequence). The CDR3 spells CASSLRGNQPQHF.

This rearrangement joins TRBV20-1 to TRBJ1-1; TCRdb calls TRBD1, which cannot be checked without DNA. The CDR3 consists of 11 residues. Germline values: CDR1 DFQATT, CDR2 SNEGSKA (reference sequence). CDR3 sequence: CTPPGPSEAFF.

The chain joins TRBV20-1 to TRBJ1-6. The CDR3 is 15 amino acids. Germline V gives CDR1 DFQATT, CDR2 SNEGSKA (reference sequence). This CDR3 reads CSARDEGSYNSPLHF.

The chain recombines TRBV7-9 with TRBJ1-1; TCRdb's D call of TRBD1 is untestable without DNA. CDR1 and CDR2 from the germline V gene are SEHNR and FQNEAQ (reference sequence). This CDR3 has 13 amino acids. CDR3 region: CASSPRRDTEAFF.

The chain is built from TRBV7-6 and TRBJ2-3; TCRdb's D call of TRBD1 is untestable without DNA. Germline V lookup: CDR1 SGHVS, CDR2 FNYEAQ. The length of the CDR3 is 15 residues. The CDR3 protein is CASSVRQESTDTQYF.

The genes are TRBV4-3 and TRBJ2-7. The CDR3 spans 15 residues. Germline CDR1 reads LGHNA; CDR2 reads YSLEER. The CDR3 loop is CASSQDRQGPYEQYF.